This TCR beta chain was retrieved from a study of control samples from healthy donors and cancer patients. The CDR3 spans 14 residues. Trimming shortened V by 1 base and J by 2 bases, and 6 bases separated the two germline ends. Germline V gene sequence: CDR1 LGHDT, CDR2 YNNKEL (reference sequence). On this clone itself: Other nucleotide sequences in the sample specify the same CDR3.

Sequencing was performed with immunoSEQ multiplex PCR; in TCRdb, only in-frame clones are kept and a portion is missing. The table shows 250,000 to 300,000 clones, with 82% occurring only once. Sequencing was carried out using PBMCs. This rearrangement joins TRBV3-1 (or the pseudogene TRBV3-2) to TRBJ1-5; TRBD1 is a possible D gene (6 bases). The origin of this receptor is a woman aged 55-75 years with lung cancer. CDR3 nucleotide sequence: TGTGCCAGCAGCCAAGGGACAGGCAATCAGCCCCAGCATTTT. Residues: CASSQGTGNQPQHF.